Listed below are T cell receptor beta chains from one sample, sequenced in a study of early stage breast cancer tumors. Repertoires were generated with immunoSEQ multiplex PCR, while TCRdb's copy carries only in-frame clones and drops some. This sample yields 30,000 or so clones, of which 60% to 80% are seen a single time; 4.7% belongs to the top ten. The sequenced material came from blood. These receptors were obtained from a person aged 35-50 years with breast cancer. Each CDR3 is given with its conserved first and last residue.

CDR3,J,V
CASSQLGYNEQFF,TRBJ2-1,TRBV4-2
CASSQDRARGTDTQYF,TRBJ2-3,TRBV4-1
CASSQHPGQGVYNEQFF,TRBJ2-1,TRBV25-1
CASSEGTFGYTF,TRBJ1-2,TRBV6-1
CASSQDGGLGNQPQHF,TRBJ1-5,TRBV4-1
CASSEGKGAETQYF,TRBJ2-5,TRBV6-1
CASTAPGGINIQYF,TRBJ2-4,TRBV6-5
CASSVGEGESSYEQYF,TRBJ2-7,TRBV9
CASRMRRAAEDTQYF,TRBJ2-3,TRBV19
CASATSGTLYEQYF,TRBJ2-7,TRBV6-6
CASSQDRRTTDTQYF,TRBJ2-3,TRBV4-2
CASGTGAYNEQFF,TRBJ2-1,TRBV6-5
CASSPPSGRGRETQYF,TRBJ2-5,TRBV2
CASSFAGGSNEQFF,TRBJ2-1,TRBV7-2
CASSPITQENTEAFF,TRBJ1-1,TRBV18
CASSYTTGGVYGYTF,TRBJ1-2,TRBV7-2
CASSLSNGLGSWGTQYF,TRBJ2-3,TRBV28
CASSLVGSGVTGELFF,TRBJ2-2,TRBV11-2
CASSYRGRVNEQFF,TRBJ2-1,TRBV6-5
CASSVDRDAPYEQYF,TRBJ2-7,TRBV9
CASSETVTGELFF,TRBJ2-2,TRBV6-1
CASSLRFQPQHF,TRBJ1-5,TRBV28
CSAPDTREYF,TRBJ2-4,TRBV20-1
CASSLAPVRGTGNTIYF,TRBJ1-3,TRBV7-2
CASNEAGNRNEQFF,TRBJ2-1,TRBV5-1
CASSAGVSQPQHF,TRBJ1-5,TRBV2
CASRGTGVATEAFF,TRBJ1-1,TRBV6-5
CASSLLGMGGGYGYTF,TRBJ1-2,TRBV5-6